These T cell receptor beta chains were read from a single sample in a study of T-cell memory formation after mild COVID-19. TCRdb called the 5' RACE reads again in MiXCR, with one record for every CDR3 protein. There are over 120,000 distinct CDR3 sequences in the sample; less than 25% occur only once, and about 24% lies in the top ten. Sequenced: PBMCs or a T cell subset sorted from them (not recorded which). Every receptor here comes from an adult woman who had mild COVID-19 (a few samples of this study predate the infection). Cell type and time point are not known. Each CDR3 is given with its conserved first and last residue. The size of a clone is reported for some rows only, either as once, few or many, or as a class for expanded clones.

v_gene: TRBV15; j_gene: TRBJ2-7; abundance: NA; CDR3aa: CATSRDSQGDYEQYF
v_gene: TRBV7-9; j_gene: TRBJ2-4; abundance: few; CDR3aa: CASSPWTGGKNIQYF
v_gene: TRBV12-3/TRBV12-4; j_gene: TRBJ1-1; abundance: few; CDR3aa: CASSFGGRGTEAFF
v_gene: TRBV5-6; j_gene: TRBJ2-7; abundance: few; CDR3aa: CASSLSGMGYEQYF
v_gene: TRBV5-4; j_gene: TRBJ2-5; abundance: NA; CDR3aa: CASSPESEETQYF
v_gene: TRBV11-2; j_gene: TRBJ2-2; abundance: NA; CDR3aa: CASSLQWGTGELFF
v_gene: TRBV4-1; j_gene: TRBJ1-1; abundance: NA; CDR3aa: CASSQDLGPTEAFF
v_gene: TRBV5-6; j_gene: TRBJ1-2; abundance: NA; CDR3aa: CASTSIWVPGQGNYGYTF
v_gene: TRBV6-1; j_gene: TRBJ1-4; abundance: NA; CDR3aa: CASSSGWGSNEKLFF
v_gene: TRBV3-1; j_gene: TRBJ2-3; abundance: NA; CDR3aa: CASSQWTSVPDTQYF
v_gene: TRBV30; j_gene: TRBJ1-2; abundance: NA; CDR3aa: CAWSTGRGANYGYTF
v_gene: TRBV11-2; j_gene: TRBJ2-3; abundance: few; CDR3aa: CASSLVVGSGADTQYF
v_gene: TRBV29-1; j_gene: TRBJ2-7; abundance: few; CDR3aa: CSVEAGGSSYEQYF
v_gene: TRBV7-9; j_gene: TRBJ2-7; abundance: NA; CDR3aa: CASSVALGEQYF
v_gene: TRBV12-3/TRBV12-4; j_gene: TRBJ1-4; abundance: NA; CDR3aa: CASSTTLTNEKLFF
v_gene: TRBV12-3/TRBV12-4; j_gene: TRBJ1-5; abundance: few; CDR3aa: CASSPPDRVGNQPQHF
v_gene: TRBV4-1; j_gene: TRBJ1-2; abundance: many; CDR3aa: CASSQLGTGYSGYTF
v_gene: TRBV9; j_gene: TRBJ2-3; abundance: NA; CDR3aa: CASSVGTSGTDTQYF
v_gene: TRBV27; j_gene: TRBJ1-1; abundance: NA; CDR3aa: CASSLSKRGPEAFF
v_gene: TRBV19; j_gene: TRBJ1-2; abundance: NA; CDR3aa: CASSSRGGENYGYTF
v_gene: TRBV2; j_gene: TRBJ2-7; abundance: NA; CDR3aa: CASSEEAGGREQYF
v_gene: TRBV4-1; j_gene: TRBJ1-5; abundance: NA; CDR3aa: CASSQDSLGPASNQPQHF
v_gene: TRBV7-9; j_gene: TRBJ1-6; abundance: few; CDR3aa: CASSPLRRGDSPLHF
v_gene: TRBV6-5; j_gene: TRBJ1-2; abundance: NA; CDR3aa: CASTSGTGLYGYTF
v_gene: TRBV11-2; j_gene: TRBJ2-7; abundance: NA; CDR3aa: CASSFRTSGSHEQYF
v_gene: TRBV2; j_gene: TRBJ2-1; abundance: few; CDR3aa: CASPPEKRANNEQFF
v_gene: TRBV12-3/TRBV12-4; j_gene: TRBJ2-7; abundance: few; CDR3aa: CASSLTAMADEQYF
v_gene: TRBV5-1; j_gene: TRBJ2-5; abundance: NA; CDR3aa: CASSLALGRGSETQYF
v_gene: TRBV5-6; j_gene: TRBJ2-1; abundance: few; CDR3aa: CASSLAGGQNEQFF
v_gene: TRBV6-4; j_gene: TRBJ2-3; abundance: NA; CDR3aa: CASSLGQGATDTQYF
v_gene: TRBV6-6; j_gene: TRBJ2-1; abundance: NA; CDR3aa: CASSSTGAEQFF
v_gene: TRBV7-3; j_gene: TRBJ2-1; abundance: NA; CDR3aa: CASSYPGVYNEQFF
v_gene: TRBV7-9; j_gene: TRBJ2-7; abundance: NA; CDR3aa: CASSTQGRHEQYF
v_gene: TRBV29-1; j_gene: TRBJ1-4; abundance: NA; CDR3aa: CSVEVHRSEWGTKLFF
v_gene: TRBV7-2; j_gene: TRBJ2-1; abundance: few; CDR3aa: CASSLGYGRLGGNEQFF
v_gene: TRBV7-3; j_gene: TRBJ2-3; abundance: NA; CDR3aa: CASKDGGGADTQYF
v_gene: TRBV6-5; j_gene: TRBJ2-2; abundance: few; CDR3aa: CASSLGTGGMAGELFF
v_gene: TRBV10-3; j_gene: TRBJ1-2; abundance: many; CDR3aa: CAISEILGYYGYTF
v_gene: TRBV6-5; j_gene: TRBJ1-1; abundance: NA; CDR3aa: CASSYTYGRTEAFF
v_gene: TRBV5-1; j_gene: TRBJ2-2; abundance: few; CDR3aa: CASSPPLGGGTGELFF
v_gene: TRBV20-1; j_gene: TRBJ2-7; abundance: NA; CDR3aa: CSAPKAGRNEQYF
v_gene: TRBV7-9; j_gene: TRBJ2-2; abundance: few; CDR3aa: CASSLGYGTGELFF
v_gene: TRBV6-1; j_gene: TRBJ2-7; abundance: NA; CDR3aa: CASSEYEQYF
v_gene: TRBV6-4; j_gene: TRBJ2-5; abundance: NA; CDR3aa: CASSGPKETQYF
v_gene: TRBV20-1; j_gene: TRBJ2-7; abundance: NA; CDR3aa: CSAPAPDSYEQYF
v_gene: TRBV5-4; j_gene: TRBJ2-1; abundance: few; CDR3aa: CASSLGQIWFF
v_gene: TRBV7-2; j_gene: TRBJ1-5; abundance: NA; CDR3aa: CASSLQGYGNQPQHF
v_gene: TRBV6-5; j_gene: TRBJ2-7; abundance: NA; CDR3aa: CASSYQGQGAHEQYF
v_gene: TRBV7-2; j_gene: TRBJ2-2; abundance: NA; CDR3aa: CASSLVGSGYTGELFF
v_gene: TRBV27; j_gene: TRBJ2-1; abundance: few; CDR3aa: CASTETRTSGYSYNEQFF
v_gene: TRBV7-6; j_gene: TRBJ2-5; abundance: NA; CDR3aa: CASSFWAGTGKEETQYF